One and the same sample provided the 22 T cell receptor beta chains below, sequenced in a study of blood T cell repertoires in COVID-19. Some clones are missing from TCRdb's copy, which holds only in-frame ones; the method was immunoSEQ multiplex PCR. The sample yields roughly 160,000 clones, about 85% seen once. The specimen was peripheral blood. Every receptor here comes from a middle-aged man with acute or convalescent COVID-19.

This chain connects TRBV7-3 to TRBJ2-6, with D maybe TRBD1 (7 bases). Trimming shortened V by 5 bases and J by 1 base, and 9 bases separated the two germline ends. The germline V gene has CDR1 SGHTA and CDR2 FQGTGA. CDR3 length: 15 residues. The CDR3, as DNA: TGTGCCAGCAGCCCAGGGGGGTCTGGGGCCAACGTCCTGACTTTC. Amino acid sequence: CASSPGGSGANVLTF. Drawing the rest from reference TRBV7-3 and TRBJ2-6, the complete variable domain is GAGVSQTPSNKVTEKGKYVELRCDPISGHTALYWYRQSLGQGPEFLIYFQGTGAADDSGLPNDRFFAVRPEGSVSTLKIQRTERGDSAVYLCASSPGGSGANVLTFGAGSRLTVL.

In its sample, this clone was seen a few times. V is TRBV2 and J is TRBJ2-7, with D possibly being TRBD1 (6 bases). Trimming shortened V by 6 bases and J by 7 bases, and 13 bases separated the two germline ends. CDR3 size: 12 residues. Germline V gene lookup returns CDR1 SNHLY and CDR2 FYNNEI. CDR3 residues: CASSPDSEEQYF. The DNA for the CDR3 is TGTGCCAGCAGCCCGGACAGTGAAGAGCAGTACTTC.

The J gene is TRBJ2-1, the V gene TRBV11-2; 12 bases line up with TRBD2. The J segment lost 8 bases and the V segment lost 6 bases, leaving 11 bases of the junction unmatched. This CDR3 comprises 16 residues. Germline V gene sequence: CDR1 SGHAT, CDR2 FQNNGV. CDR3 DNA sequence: TGTGCCAGCAGACTCCTAGCGGGGGGGATAGGCCATGAGCAGTTCTTC. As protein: CASRLLAGGIGHEQFF.

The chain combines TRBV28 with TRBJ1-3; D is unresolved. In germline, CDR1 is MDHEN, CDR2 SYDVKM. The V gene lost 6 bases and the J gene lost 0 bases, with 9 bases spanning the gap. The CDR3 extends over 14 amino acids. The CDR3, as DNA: TGTGCCAGCAGGGTACAGCCCTCTGGAAACACCATATATTTT. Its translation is CASRVQPSGNTIYF.

The CDR3 protein is CASSVQLNTEAFF. The CDR3 DNA is TGTGCCAGCAGCGTCCAATTGAACACTGAAGCTTTCTTT. This chain uses TRBV7-9 with TRBJ1-1; D is undetermined. Germline V gives CDR1 SEHNR, CDR2 FQNEAQ (reference sequence). V was pared by 5 bases and J by 0 bases, with 7 bases between. CDR3 length: 13 amino acids.

The DNA of the CDR3 is TGTGCCAGCAGTGTAGGACAGGTTAACACTGAAGCTTTCTTT. Encoded protein: CASSVGQVNTEAFF. This chain links TRBV2 with TRBJ1-1, with 7 positions matching TRBD1. The ends lost 4 bases at V and 2 bases at J; junction bases unmatched: 4. Germline assignment: CDR1 SNHLY and CDR2 FYNNEI. The CDR3 contains 14 residues.

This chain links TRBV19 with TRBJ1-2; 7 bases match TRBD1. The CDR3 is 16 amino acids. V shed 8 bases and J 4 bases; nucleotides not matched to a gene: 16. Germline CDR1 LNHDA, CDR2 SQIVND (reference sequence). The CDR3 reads CASGSIADRVGYGYTF. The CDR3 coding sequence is TGTGCCAGTGGGAGTATTGCCGACAGGGTTGGCTATGGCTACACCTTC.

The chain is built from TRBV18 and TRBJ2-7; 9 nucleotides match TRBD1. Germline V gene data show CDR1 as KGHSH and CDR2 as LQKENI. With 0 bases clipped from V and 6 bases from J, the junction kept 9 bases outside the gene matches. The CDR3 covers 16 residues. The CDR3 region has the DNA TGTGCCAGCTCACCACCAAGACAGGGGGATAGCGCCGAGCAGTACTTC. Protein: CASSPPRQGDSAEQYF.

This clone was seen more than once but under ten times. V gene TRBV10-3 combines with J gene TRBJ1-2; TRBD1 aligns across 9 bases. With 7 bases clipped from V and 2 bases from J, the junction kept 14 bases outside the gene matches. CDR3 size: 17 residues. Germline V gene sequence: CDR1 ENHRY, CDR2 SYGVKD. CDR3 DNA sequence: TGTGCCATCACCCAAACCCCCGCGACAGGGGGAAACTATGGCTACACCTTC. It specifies CAITQTPATGGNYGYTF.

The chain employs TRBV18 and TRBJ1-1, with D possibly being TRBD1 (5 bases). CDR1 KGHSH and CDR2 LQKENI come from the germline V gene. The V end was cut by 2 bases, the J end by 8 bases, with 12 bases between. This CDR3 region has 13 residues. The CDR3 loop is CASSPKLRTEAFF. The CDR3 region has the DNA TGTGCCAGCTCACCAAAATTAAGGACAGAAGCTTTCTTT.

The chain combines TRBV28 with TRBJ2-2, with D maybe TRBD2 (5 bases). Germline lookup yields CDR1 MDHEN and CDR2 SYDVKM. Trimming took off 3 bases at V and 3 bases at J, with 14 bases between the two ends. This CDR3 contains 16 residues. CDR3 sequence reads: CASSFGYSGYTGELFF. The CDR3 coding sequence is TGTGCCAGCAGTTTTGGGTACTCGGGGTACACCGGGGAGCTGTTTTTT.

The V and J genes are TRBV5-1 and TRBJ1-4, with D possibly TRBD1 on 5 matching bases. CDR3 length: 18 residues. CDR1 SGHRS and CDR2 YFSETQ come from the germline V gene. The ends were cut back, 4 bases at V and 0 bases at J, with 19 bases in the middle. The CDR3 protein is CASSPTWEGFATNEKLFF. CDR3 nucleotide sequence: TGCGCCAGCAGCCCCACCTGGGAGGGGTTTGCAACTAATGAAAAACTGTTTTTT.

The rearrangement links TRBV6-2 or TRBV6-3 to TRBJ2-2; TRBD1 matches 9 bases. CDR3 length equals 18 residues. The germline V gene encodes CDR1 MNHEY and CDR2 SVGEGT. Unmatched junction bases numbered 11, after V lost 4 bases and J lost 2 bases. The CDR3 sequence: CASSSPGTGRGNTGELFF. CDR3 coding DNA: TGTGCCAGCAGTTCCCCCGGGACAGGGCGCGGAAACACCGGGGAGCTGTTTTTT.

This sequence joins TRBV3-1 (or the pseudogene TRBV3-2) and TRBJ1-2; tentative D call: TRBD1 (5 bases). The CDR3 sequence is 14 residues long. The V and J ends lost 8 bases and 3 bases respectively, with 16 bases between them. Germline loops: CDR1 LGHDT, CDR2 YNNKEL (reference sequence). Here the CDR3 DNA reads TGTGCCAGCGCCCTCTCCCGGACATACTATGGCTACACCTTC. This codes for CASALSRTYYGYTF.

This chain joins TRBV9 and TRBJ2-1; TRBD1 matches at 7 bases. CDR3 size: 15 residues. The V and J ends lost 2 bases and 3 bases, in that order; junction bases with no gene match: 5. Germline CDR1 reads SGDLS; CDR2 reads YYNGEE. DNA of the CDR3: TGTGCCAGCAGCGTTGCCGGGACAGTCTACAATGAGCAGTTCTTC. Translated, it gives CASSVAGTVYNEQFF.

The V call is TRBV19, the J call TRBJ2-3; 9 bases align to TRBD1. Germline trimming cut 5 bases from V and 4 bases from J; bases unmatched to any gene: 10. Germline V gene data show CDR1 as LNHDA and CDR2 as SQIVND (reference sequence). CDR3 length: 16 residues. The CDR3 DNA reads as TGTGCCAGTAGTTATGCCGGGACAGGGCTCGCAGATACGCAGTATTTT. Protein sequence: CASSYAGTGLADTQYF.

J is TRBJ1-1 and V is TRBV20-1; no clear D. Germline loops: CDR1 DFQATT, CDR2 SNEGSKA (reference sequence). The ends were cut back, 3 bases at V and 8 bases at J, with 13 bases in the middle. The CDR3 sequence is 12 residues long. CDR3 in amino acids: CSASGRNLEAFF. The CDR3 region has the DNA TGCAGTGCTAGTGGGCGGAACCTGGAAGCTTTCTTT.

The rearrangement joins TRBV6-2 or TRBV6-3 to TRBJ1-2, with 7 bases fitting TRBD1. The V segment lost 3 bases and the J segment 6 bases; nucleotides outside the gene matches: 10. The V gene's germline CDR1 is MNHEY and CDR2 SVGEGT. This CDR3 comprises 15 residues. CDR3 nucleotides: TGTGCCAGCAGTTATAATCGCAGGGGGGCTAATGGCTACACCTTC. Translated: CASSYNRRGANGYTF.

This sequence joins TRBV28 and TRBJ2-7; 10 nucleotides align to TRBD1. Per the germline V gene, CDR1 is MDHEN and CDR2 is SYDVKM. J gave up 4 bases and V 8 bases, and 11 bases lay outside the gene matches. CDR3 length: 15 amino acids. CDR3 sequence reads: CASGSAPGQGYEQYF. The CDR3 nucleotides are TGTGCCAGCGGGTCAGCACCGGGACAGGGGTACGAGCAGTACTTC.

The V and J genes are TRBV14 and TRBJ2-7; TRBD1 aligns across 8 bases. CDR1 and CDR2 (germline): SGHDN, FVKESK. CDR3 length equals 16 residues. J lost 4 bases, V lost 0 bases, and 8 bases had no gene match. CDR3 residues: CASSQDYRGNLYEQYF. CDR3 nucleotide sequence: TGTGCCAGCAGCCAAGATTACAGGGGGAACCTTTACGAGCAGTACTTC.

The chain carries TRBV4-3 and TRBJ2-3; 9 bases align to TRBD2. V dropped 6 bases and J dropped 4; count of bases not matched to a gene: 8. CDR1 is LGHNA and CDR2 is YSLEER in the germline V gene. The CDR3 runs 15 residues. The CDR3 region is CASSPGGGASDTQYF. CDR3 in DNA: TGCGCCAGCAGTCCGGGCGGGGGGGCTTCAGATACGCAGTATTTT.

For the CDR3, the DNA is TGCAGCGTTGACACGGACAGGGATACTGAAGCTTTCTTT. This sequence encodes CSVDTDRDTEAFF. The V call is TRBV29-1, the J call TRBJ1-1; 8 nucleotides line up with TRBD1. Looked up from germline, CDR1 is SQVTM and CDR2 is ANQGSEA. V gave up 3 bases and J gave up 5 bases; unmatched junction bases: 5. This CDR3 comprises 13 residues. Supplemented by reference TRBV29-1 and TRBJ1-1, the full variable domain reads SAVISQKPSRDICQRGTSLTIQCQVDSQVTMMFWYRQQPGQSLTLIATANQGSEATYESGFVIDKFPISRPNLTFSTLTVSNMSPEDSSIYLCSVDTDRDTEAFFGQGTRLTVV.